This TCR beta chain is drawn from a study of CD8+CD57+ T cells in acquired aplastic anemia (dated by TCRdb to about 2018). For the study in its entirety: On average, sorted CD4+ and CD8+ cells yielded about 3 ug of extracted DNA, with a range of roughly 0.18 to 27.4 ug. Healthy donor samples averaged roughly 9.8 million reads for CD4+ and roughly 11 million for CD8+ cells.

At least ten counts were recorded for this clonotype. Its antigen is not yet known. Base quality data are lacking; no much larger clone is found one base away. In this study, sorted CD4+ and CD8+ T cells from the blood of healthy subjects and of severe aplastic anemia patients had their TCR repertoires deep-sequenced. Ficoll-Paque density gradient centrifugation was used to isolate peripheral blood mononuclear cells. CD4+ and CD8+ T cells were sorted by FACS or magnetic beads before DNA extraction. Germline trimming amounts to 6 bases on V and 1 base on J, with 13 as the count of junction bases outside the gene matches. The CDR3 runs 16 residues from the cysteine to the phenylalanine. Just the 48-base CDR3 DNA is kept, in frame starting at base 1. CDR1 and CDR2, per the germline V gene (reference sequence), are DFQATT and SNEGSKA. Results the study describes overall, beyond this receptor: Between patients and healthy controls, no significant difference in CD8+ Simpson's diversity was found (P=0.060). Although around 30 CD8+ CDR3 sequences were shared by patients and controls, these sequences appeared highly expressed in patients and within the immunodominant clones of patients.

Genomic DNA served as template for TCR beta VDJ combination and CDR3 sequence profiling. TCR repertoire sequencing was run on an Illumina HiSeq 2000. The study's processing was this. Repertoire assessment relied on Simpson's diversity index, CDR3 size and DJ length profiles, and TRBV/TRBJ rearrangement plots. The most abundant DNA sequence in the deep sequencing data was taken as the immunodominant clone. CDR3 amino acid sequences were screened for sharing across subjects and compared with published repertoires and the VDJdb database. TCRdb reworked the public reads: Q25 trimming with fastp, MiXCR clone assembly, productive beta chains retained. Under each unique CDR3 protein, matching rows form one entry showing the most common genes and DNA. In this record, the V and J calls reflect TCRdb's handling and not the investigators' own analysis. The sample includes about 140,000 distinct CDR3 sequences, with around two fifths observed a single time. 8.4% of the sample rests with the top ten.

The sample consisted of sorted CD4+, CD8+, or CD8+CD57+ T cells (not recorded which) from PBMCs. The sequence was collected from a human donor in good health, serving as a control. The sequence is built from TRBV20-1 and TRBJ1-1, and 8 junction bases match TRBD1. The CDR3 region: CSARKQDRGPNTEAFF. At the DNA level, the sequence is TGCAGTGCCCGCAAGCAAGACAGGGGCCCGAACACTGAAGCTTTCTTT.